The 24 T cell receptor beta chains in this list originate from one sample, sequenced in a study of OX40 agonist ivuxolimab in advanced cancers. Measured with immunoSEQ multiplex PCR; TCRdb has only the in-frame clones, and not every one. The table lists some 69,000 clones, about three quarters of them singletons. Sequenced here: CD4+ or CD8+ T cells sorted from blood, sampled in a trial of the OX40 agonist ivuxolimab. Receptors originate from an adult with an advanced solid tumor such as melanoma, head and neck, liver or kidney cancer.

The chain is built from TRBV5-6 and TRBJ1-1; 7 bases map to TRBD1. CDR3 length equals 13 residues. V lost 6 bases, J lost 9 bases, and 11 bases stayed unmatched. CDR1 and CDR2 from the germline V gene are SGHDT and YYEEEE. This chain's CDR3 is CASTRQGSLKAFF. DNA for the CDR3: TGTGCCAGCACCCGACAGGGATCCCTTAAAGCTTTCTTT.

This clone appeared a single time. This rearrangement joins TRBV5-1 to TRBJ2-3; 10 bases align to TRBD2. CDR1 and CDR2 from the germline V gene are SGHRS and YFSETQ. The CDR3 is made up of 20 amino acids. Trimming cost V 0 bases and J 0 bases; bases outside gene matches: 13. The CDR3 is CASSLAVTSGDVTSTDTQYF. The CDR3 DNA follows: TGCGCCAGCAGCTTGGCGGTTACTAGCGGGGACGTAACTAGCACAGATACGCAGTATTTT. Using reference TRBV5-1 and TRBJ2-3 for the parts outside the CDR3, the full variable domain is KAGVTQTPRYLIKTRGQQVTLSCSPISGHRSVSWYQQTPGQGLQFLFEYFSETQRNKGNFPGRFSGRQFSNSRSEMNVSTLELGDSALYLCASSLAVTSGDVTSTDTQYFGPGTRLTVL.

The chain couples TRBV27 to TRBJ2-7; no clear D. CDR3 length equals 14 residues. In germline, CDR1 is MNHEY, CDR2 SMNVEV (reference sequence). The ends were cut back, 4 bases at V and 3 bases at J, with 13 bases in the middle. This chain's CDR3 is CASSSPDLIYEQYF. In DNA form, the CDR3 reads TGTGCCAGCAGTTCACCGGACCTAATCTACGAGCAGTACTTC.

V is TRBV19 and J is TRBJ2-7, with 13 bases that match TRBD2. V lost 6 bases, J lost 0 bases, and 5 bases stayed unmatched. Germline values: CDR1 LNHDA, CDR2 SQIVND (reference sequence). The length of the CDR3 is 16 residues. As DNA, the CDR3 is TGTGCCAGTAGCCCCCGGACTAGCGGGAGCTCCTACGAGCAGTACTTC. Its translation is CASSPRTSGSSYEQYF. Filled out from reference TRBV19 and TRBJ2-7, the complete variable domain reads DGGITQSPKYLFRKEGQNVTLSCEQNLNHDAMYWYRQDPGQGLRLIYYSQIVNDFQKGDIAEGYSVSREKKESFPLTVTSAQKNPTAFYLCASSPRTSGSSYEQYFGPGTRLTVT.

V gene TRBV27 combines with J gene TRBJ2-5; possible D gene TRBD2, 5 bases. Germline CDR1 MNHEY, CDR2 SMNVEV (reference sequence). The CDR3 runs 17 residues. V lost 0 bases and J 4 bases, leaving 18 bases between the germline ends. The CDR3: CASSLSVDSAILETQYF. The CDR3 nucleotides are TGTGCCAGCAGTTTATCGGTGGATAGCGCGATTCTAGAGACCCAGTACTTC.

The gene calls are TRBV7-6 and TRBJ1-4, with D possibly being TRBD1 (6 bases). This CDR3 has 20 amino acids. The V gene's germline CDR1 is SGHVS and CDR2 FNYEAQ. The germline V and J ends were trimmed by 2 bases and 0 bases, with 22 bases remaining between them. The CDR3 loop reads CASSLRKFSRGASTNEKLFF. The CDR3 nucleotides are TGTGCCAGCAGCTTAAGGAAGTTTAGTCGGGGGGCCTCAACTAATGAAAAACTGTTTTTT.

A single count supports this clone. CDR3 residues: CASSYGTSAHTGELFF. The CDR3 DNA reads TGTGCCAGCAGTTACGGGACTAGCGCCCACACCGGGGAGCTGTTTTTT. V gene TRBV6-5 combines with J gene TRBJ2-2; 10 nucleotides align to TRBD2. Germline CDR1 and CDR2: MNHEY and SVGAGI. The CDR3 runs 16 residues. V was pared by 2 bases and J by 3 bases, with 3 bases of the junction left unmatched.

This chain uses TRBV6-1 with TRBJ2-7; perhaps TRBD1 as D (5 bases). The CDR3 is made up of 14 amino acids. The V gene lost 3 bases and the J gene lost 1 base, with 10 bases spanning the gap. The germline gives CDR1 MNHNS, CDR2 SASEGT. In DNA form, the CDR3 reads TGTGCCAGCAGTGATACAGGAAAATCCTACGAGCAGTACTTC. Its protein product is CASSDTGKSYEQYF.

This clone showed up just a few times. The chain is built from TRBV5-1 and TRBJ2-4; 10 bases map to TRBD2. After removal of 0 bases from V and 8 bases from J, the junction contained 8 bases not matched to a gene. CDR1 and CDR2 (germline): SGHRS, YFSETQ. There are 16 residues in the CDR3. CDR3 loop: CASSLGAGGTADIQYF. In DNA, the CDR3 is TGCGCCAGCAGCTTGGGAGCGGGGGGGACCGCCGACATTCAGTACTTC.

The rearrangement joins TRBV7-2 to TRBJ1-4, with TRBD1 matching over 9 bases. The CDR3 has 15 amino acids. The germline CDR1 and CDR2 sequences are SGHTA and FQGNSA. The V segment lost 1 base and the J segment 5 bases; nucleotides outside the gene matches: 2. CDR3 loop: CASSLVGTGNEKLFF. Written as DNA, the CDR3 is TGTGCCAGCAGCTTAGTCGGGACAGGGAATGAAAAACTGTTTTTT.

The CDR3 coding sequence is TGTGCCAGCAGCTTGCGCAGGGGGGGTACTGGAAACACCATATATTTT. Amino acids: CASSLRRGGTGNTIYF. The rearrangement links TRBV5-8 to TRBJ1-3; 7 bases align to TRBD1. CDR1 and CDR2 (germline): SGHTS, YDEGEE. CDR3 length: 16 amino acids. With V trimmed by 1 base and J by 2 bases, 6 bases remained unmatched.

The sample holds a few counts of this clone. This sequence joins TRBV18 and TRBJ1-5, with D hard to call. The germline gives CDR1 KGHSH, CDR2 LQKENI. The CDR3 runs to 13 residues. V lost 4 bases to trimming and J lost 5 bases, with 9 bases between them. The CDR3 region has the DNA TGTGCCAGCTCACTCGGAGGAGATCAGCCCCAGCATTTT. The encoded protein is CASSLGGDQPQHF. The full variable domain, in which reference TRBV18 and TRBJ1-5 provide the parts outside the CDR3, is NAGVMQNPRHLVRRRGQEARLRCSPMKGHSHVYWYRQLPEEGLKFMVYLQKENIIDESGMPKERFSAEFPKEGPSILRIQQVVRGDSAAYFCASSLGGDQPQHFGDGTRLSIL.

This sequence joins TRBV30 and TRBJ2-5, with a possible D match to TRBD1 (5 bases). The CDR3 has 13 amino acids. V was clipped by 1 base and J by 2 bases, with 8 bases between them. Looked up from germline, CDR1 is GTSNPN and CDR2 is SVGIG (reference sequence). As DNA, the CDR3 is TGTGCCTGGAGTGAGGGGCGGCAAGAGACCCAGTACTTC. Its translation is CAWSEGRQETQYF.

The chain is built from TRBV27 and TRBJ1-2; tentatively, D is TRBD1 (6 bases). Germline values: CDR1 MNHEY, CDR2 SMNVEV (reference sequence). Trimming took off 2 bases at V and 2 bases at J, with 12 bases between the two ends. This CDR3 is 15 amino acids long. CDR3 nucleotide sequence: TGTGCCAGCAGTTTAGGGATCGGGGGCAACTATGGCTACACCTTC. It yields the protein CASSLGIGGNYGYTF.

This chain connects TRBV7-2 to TRBJ1-4; TRBD1 matches 7 bases. Germline CDR1 reads SGHTA; CDR2 reads FQGNSA. The CDR3 length is 14 residues. The trim removed 1 base at V and 8 bases at J, leaving 4 bases unmatched. The CDR3 sequence is CASSLVTGEEKLFF. The CDR3 nucleotides are TGTGCCAGCAGCTTAGTCACAGGGGAAGAAAAACTGTTTTTT. Together with reference TRBV7-2 and TRBJ1-4, the CDR3 gives the full variable domain: GAGVSQSPSNKVTEKGKDVELRCDPISGHTALYWYRQSLGQGLEFLIYFQGNSAPDKSGLPSDRFSAERTGGSVSTLTIQRTQQEDSAVYLCASSLVTGEEKLFFGSGTQLSVL.

V is TRBV18 and J is TRBJ2-1, with D uncertain. The V and J ends lost 1 base and 2 bases respectively, with 3 bases between them. The CDR3 covers 13 residues. The germline V gene encodes CDR1 KGHSH and CDR2 LQKENI. CDR3 region: CASSPQAYNEQFF. DNA for the CDR3: TGTGCCAGCTCACCACAGGCCTACAATGAGCAGTTCTTC.

The gene calls are TRBV6-5 and TRBJ1-6; 9 positions agree with TRBD1. CDR3 length: 15 residues. V dropped 6 bases and J dropped 9; count of bases not matched to a gene: 9. The V gene's germline CDR1 is MNHEY and CDR2 SVGAGI. The CDR3 loop reads CASRLTGTGPSPLHF. CDR3 DNA: TGTGCCAGCAGACTTACCGGGACAGGGCCTTCACCCCTCCACTTT.

J is TRBJ2-3 and V is TRBV11-3, with D perhaps being TRBD1 or TRBD2 (5 bases each). CDR3 length equals 15 residues. Germline-derived CDR1 and CDR2 are SGHNT and YENEEA. V was cut by 1 base and J by 1 base, with 9 bases left in between. The CDR3 sequence: CASSLGRGGTDTQYF. The DNA for the CDR3 is TGTGCCAGCAGCTTAGGTCGGGGCGGCACAGATACGCAGTATTTT.

The chain joins TRBV6-1 to TRBJ1-2, with 11 bases fitting TRBD1. CDR1 MNHNS and CDR2 SASEGT come from the germline V gene. Trimming at V came to 1 base and at J to 8 bases, leaving 6 bases not matched to a gene. This CDR3 contains 15 residues. DNA for the CDR3: TGTGCCAGCAGTGAAGGAGGACAGGGGGCTGTAGGCTACACCTTC. It encodes CASSEGGQGAVGYTF.

The rearrangement joins TRBV9 to TRBJ2-7, with 11 nucleotides matching TRBD2. V gave up 0 bases and J gave up 0 bases; unmatched junction bases: 2. This CDR3 region has 16 residues. The germline gives CDR1 SGDLS, CDR2 YYNGEE. In DNA form, the CDR3 reads TGTGCCAGCAGCGTAGGAGGACTAGCGGGCTCCTACGAGCAGTACTTC. Amino acid sequence: CASSVGGLAGSYEQYF.

The chain recombines TRBV5-4 with TRBJ2-7, with 8 bases that match TRBD1. Per germline, CDR1 SGHNT and CDR2 YYREEE (reference sequence). V lost 4 bases and J lost 0; bases outside the gene matches: 6. CDR3 length equals 15 residues. The CDR3 region has the DNA TGTGCCAGCAGCCCCGACAGGGGTAGCTCCTACGAGCAGTACTTC. Translated: CASSPDRGSSYEQYF.

In DNA, the CDR3 is TGTGCCAGTAGTAAAGGACTAGCGGCTTTCTACAATGAGCAGTTCTTC. It encodes CASSKGLAAFYNEQFF. The chain recombines TRBV19 with TRBJ2-1, with 10 bases that match TRBD2. The CDR3 contains 16 residues. J was trimmed by 3 bases and V by 4 bases; bases with no gene match: 6. From germline, CDR1 is LNHDA and CDR2 SQIVND (reference sequence).

The CDR3 protein is CASSISGSNYGYTF. In DNA, the CDR3 is TGTGCCAGTAGTATTTCAGGATCGAACTATGGCTACACCTTC. This chain joins TRBV19 and TRBJ1-2; D unresolved. The CDR3 totals 14 residues. The germline V and J ends were trimmed by 3 bases and 2 bases, with 10 bases remaining between them. Germline loops: CDR1 LNHDA, CDR2 SQIVND (reference sequence).

This chain links TRBV10-3 with TRBJ2-5, with D possibly matching TRBD2 (5 bases). CDR1 and CDR2 from the germline V gene are ENHRY and SYGVKD. V was shortened by 0 bases and J by 2 bases, with 16 bases between the two germline ends. This CDR3 has 17 amino acids. The CDR3 reads CAISESGHLARQETQYF. CDR3 DNA: TGTGCCATCAGTGAGTCGGGCCACCTAGCACGTCAAGAGACCCAGTACTTC.